One and the same sample provided the 30 T cell receptor beta chains below, sequenced in a study of spatial heterogeneity in lung cancer. TCRdb itself ran the 5' RACE reads through MiXCR, one entry per CDR3 protein. The table records around 89,000 distinct CDR3 sequences, about an eighth of them present only once. The time point was: sample taken at primary tumor resection. From tumor, nontumor lung or frozen PBMC, whole RNA was taken unsorted for sequencing. The sample here was PBMCs, taken at surgery. The receptors shown here come from a male donor with early-stage non-small cell lung cancer.

This clonotype was recorded a few times. The J gene is TRBJ2-3, the V gene TRBV29-1; either TRBD1 or TRBD2 may fit D (5 bases each). The CDR3 is 15 residues long. Trimming removed 5 bases at V and 0 bases at J, with 15 bases between. CDR1 and CDR2 (germline): SQVTM, ANQGSEA. DNA for the CDR3: TGCAGCGTTTCAACCGGGACCGCAAGCACAGATACGCAGTATTTT. Residues: CSVSTGTASTDTQYF.

In this sample, this clonotype turned up a few times. V is TRBV28 and J is TRBJ2-7; TRBD1 is a possible D gene (5 bases). V dropped 11 bases and J dropped 1 base, with 9 bases sitting between them. The V gene's germline CDR1 is MDHEN and CDR2 SYDVKM. CDR3 length: 11 amino acids. The CDR3 sequence: CAAQGSYEQYF. In nucleotides, the CDR3 is TGTGCCGCGCAGGGTTCCTACGAGCAGTACTTC. Drawing the rest from reference TRBV28 and TRBJ2-7, the complete variable domain is DVKVTQSSRYLVKRTGEKVFLECVQDMDHENMFWYRQDPGLGLRLIYFSYDVKMKEKGDIPEGYSVSREKKERFSLILESASTNQTSMYLCAAQGSYEQYFGPGTRLTVT.

This clonotype was observed a handful of times. The chain combines TRBV7-2 with TRBJ2-5; unclear D gene. The CDR3 runs to 13 residues. CDR1 SGHTA and CDR2 FQGNSA come from the germline V gene. Trimming took off 2 bases at V and 2 bases at J, with 6 bases between the two ends. CDR3: CASSLTPQETQYF. The CDR3 DNA sequence: TGTGCCAGCAGCTTAACTCCACAAGAGACCCAGTACTTC.

The table lists this clonotype with a few counts. The chain carries TRBV28 and TRBJ2-6; the D is unclear. Germline V gene data show CDR1 as MDHEN and CDR2 as SYDVKM. V lost 10 bases and J lost 0, with 4 bases in between. CDR3 length: 12 residues. In DNA, the CDR3 is TGTGCCACCAACTCTGGGGCCAACGTCCTGACTTTC. It codes for CATNSGANVLTF.

The sample holds a few counts of this clonotype. The chain links TRBV18 to TRBJ1-1; 7 bases line up with TRBD1. The germline V gene has CDR1 KGHSH and CDR2 LQKENI. This CDR3 has 13 residues. Trimming removed 3 bases from V and 4 bases from J; junction bases left unmatched: 2. CDR3 sequence: CASSPQGVTEAFF. In DNA, the CDR3 is TGTGCCAGCTCACCCCAGGGGGTCACTGAAGCTTTCTTT.

In this sample, this clonotype turned up many times. This chain connects TRBV29-1 to TRBJ2-3; 8 bases align to TRBD2. Per germline, CDR1 SQVTM and CDR2 ANQGSEA. The CDR3 runs 13 residues. V shed 7 bases, J shed 2 bases, and the junction held 5 bases outside the gene matches. The CDR3 reads CSGAGAYTDTQYF. The CDR3 nucleotides are TGCAGCGGAGCGGGGGCGTACACAGATACGCAGTATTTT.

The rearrangement joins TRBV7-2 to TRBJ2-4, with 10 bases fitting TRBD2. CDR3 length: 15 residues. V was pared by 4 bases and J by 6 bases, with 6 bases of the junction left unmatched. Germline V gene data show CDR1 as SGHTA and CDR2 as FQGNSA. The CDR3 region is CASSSTLAGVNIQYF. The CDR3 bases are TGTGCCAGCAGCTCGACCCTAGCGGGAGTAAACATTCAGTACTTC.

This clonotype was observed at least ten times. The genes are TRBV11-3 and TRBJ2-1; D remains ambiguous. The germline V gene encodes CDR1 SGHNT and CDR2 YENEEA. Trimming cost V 0 bases and J 9 bases, with 12 bases left between them. This CDR3 region has 14 residues. The CDR3 loop is CASSLDRGRGEQFF. Written as DNA, the CDR3 is TGTGCCAGCAGCTTAGATCGTGGCAGAGGTGAGCAGTTCTTC.

V gene TRBV28 combines with J gene TRBJ2-2; D is unresolved. CDR3 length: 13 amino acids. Germline V CDR1 and CDR2: MDHEN, SYDVKM. Trimming left V 1 base short and J 4 bases short, with 4 bases between. The DNA of the CDR3 is TGTGCCAGCAGTTTATTGACCACCGGGGAGCTGTTTTTT. This encodes CASSLLTTGELFF.

The V call is TRBV7-2, the J call TRBJ2-3, with D uncertain. CDR3 length: 15 amino acids. Between the trimmed V and J ends, which lost 0 bases and 9 bases, there was a span of 16 bases. CDR1 is SGHTA and CDR2 is FQGNSA in the germline V gene. CDR3 sequence (DNA): TGTGCCAGCAGCTTAGCACTGACCCGCGGCAACACGCAGTATTTT. This encodes CASSLALTRGNTQYF.

This clonotype was observed at least ten times. The chain has TRBV7-2 and TRBJ1-3, with TRBD1 as a possible D gene (5 bases). There are 16 residues in the CDR3. Looked up from germline, CDR1 is SGHTA and CDR2 is FQGNSA. V dropped 1 base and J dropped 0 bases, with 10 bases sitting between them. The CDR3 is CASSLGGALSGNTIYF. The CDR3 nucleotides are TGTGCCAGCAGCTTAGGCGGGGCCCTCTCTGGAAACACCATATATTTT.

This clonotype was found a few times. The chain carries TRBV6-2 or TRBV6-3 and TRBJ2-5, with 8 positions matching TRBD2. Germline V CDR1 and CDR2: MNHEY, SVGEGT. The CDR3 is made up of 15 amino acids. Losses at the gene ends were 2 bases for V and 5 bases for J; bases not matched to a gene: 7. The CDR3 protein is CASSYDGGAIETQYF. CDR3 nucleotide sequence: TGTGCCAGCAGTTACGACGGGGGGGCCATTGAGACCCAGTACTTC.

The table lists this clonotype with many counts. The chain is built from TRBV5-1 and TRBJ1-6; 7 positions agree with TRBD1. Germline trimming cut 4 bases from V and 9 bases from J; bases unmatched to any gene: 4. CDR3 size: 13 residues. Germline CDR1 reads SGHRS; CDR2 reads YFSETQ. CDR3 region: CASSQTGSSPLHF. CDR3 bases: TGCGCCAGCAGCCAGACAGGGAGTTCACCCCTCCACTTT.

This clonotype was counted only a few times. The CDR3 bases are TGTGCCAGCAGCTCACACCGGGACAGGGGGCAAGTGAAGACCCAGTACTTC. Protein product: CASSSHRDRGQVKTQYF. V gene TRBV7-9 combines with J gene TRBJ2-5; 12 positions agree with TRBD1. J gave up 6 bases and V 4 bases, and 12 bases lay outside the gene matches. Germline V gene sequence: CDR1 SEHNR, CDR2 FQNEAQ (reference sequence). This CDR3 region has 17 residues.

V gene TRBV5-1 combines with J gene TRBJ2-4, with 8 bases fitting TRBD1. Unmatched junction bases numbered 5, after V lost 4 bases and J lost 8 bases. The germline V gene encodes CDR1 SGHRS and CDR2 YFSETQ. The CDR3 contains 13 residues. The CDR3 DNA follows: TGCGCCAGCAGCACGACAGGGGTGGACATTCAGTACTTC. This gives the protein CASSTTGVDIQYF.

There are a few counts of this clonotype. The chain couples TRBV7-2 to TRBJ2-1; the D gene is possibly TRBD1 (6 bases). Trimming took off 5 bases at V and 10 bases at J, with 21 bases between the two ends. Germline CDR1 is SGHTA and CDR2 is FQGNSA. The CDR3 contains 15 residues. DNA of the CDR3: TGTGCCAGCAGCCGTGGTAATTTGGTTGGGACAGAGCAGTTCTTC. It codes for CASSRGNLVGTEQFF.

A word on this clonotype: Possible read error: a much larger clone is one base away. The rearrangement joins TRBV6-2 or TRBV6-3 to TRBJ2-2; D unclear. V was cut by 2 bases and J by 1 base, with 8 bases left in between. Per germline, CDR1 MNHEY and CDR2 SVGEGT. The CDR3 contains 15 residues. CDR3 in amino acids: CASSYIEQNTGELFF. CDR3 DNA: TGTGCCAGCAGTTACATAGAGCAGAACACCGGGGAGCTGTTTTTT.

The chain carries TRBV29-1 and TRBJ2-1, with 10 bases identical to TRBD1. The CDR3 loop spans 15 amino acids. The V and J ends lost 0 bases and 5 bases, in that order; junction bases with no gene match: 4. Germline values: CDR1 SQVTM, CDR2 ANQGSEA. The CDR3 protein is CSVEDLGTGDNEQFF. CDR3 bases: TGCAGCGTTGAAGATCTGGGGACAGGGGACAATGAGCAGTTCTTC.

There are a few counts of this clonotype. J is TRBJ2-1 and V is TRBV24-1; 16 nucleotides match TRBD2. The CDR3 consists of 17 residues. V dropped 5 bases and J dropped 9; count of bases not matched to a gene: 9. The V gene's germline CDR1 is KGHDR and CDR2 SFDVKD. As DNA, the CDR3 is TGTGCCACCAGTGGCGGGAGGGGACTAGCGGGAGGGACTGAGCAGTTCTTC. Amino acid sequence: CATSGGRGLAGGTEQFF.

The genes are TRBV7-2 and TRBJ2-2, with TRBD1 as a possible D gene (5 bases). The germline gives CDR1 SGHTA, CDR2 FQGNSA. The CDR3 is made up of 15 amino acids. Trimming removed 1 base from V and 7 bases from J, with 13 bases in between. CDR3 DNA: TGTGCCAGCAGCTTAGGGACCCCGCAGGGCGGGGAGCTGTTTTTT. Translating it yields CASSLGTPQGGELFF.

The J gene is TRBJ1-6, the V gene TRBV24-1, with D possibly matching TRBD1 (5 bases). The V end was cut by 4 bases, the J end by 8 bases, with 5 bases between. The CDR3 length is 12 residues. The germline gives CDR1 KGHDR, CDR2 SFDVKD. For the CDR3, the DNA is TGTGCCACCAGTGAGGGGGATTCACCCCTCCACTTT. Its protein is CATSEGDSPLHF.

Many counts were recorded for this clonotype. This chain connects TRBV6-2 or TRBV6-3 to TRBJ2-5; D is possibly TRBD1 (6 bases). From germline, CDR1 is MNHEY and CDR2 SVGEGT. CDR3 length equals 14 residues. Trimming removed 2 bases from V and 4 bases from J, with 11 bases in between. The CDR3 region is CASSYPGHAETQYF. The CDR3 nucleotides are TGTGCCAGCAGTTACCCGGGACATGCAGAGACCCAGTACTTC.

In its sample, this clonotype was seen a few times. The V gene is TRBV11-2, the J gene TRBJ1-4; D uncertain. Looked up from germline, CDR1 is SGHAT and CDR2 is FQNNGV. The CDR3 covers 16 residues. Trimming stripped 1 base from V and 0 bases from J, with 9 bases between. CDR3 protein: CASSLVVAATNEKLFF. For the CDR3, the DNA is TGTGCCAGCAGCTTAGTGGTGGCAGCAACTAATGAAAAACTGTTTTTT.

This clonotype has a handful of counts. The gene calls are TRBV7-2 and TRBJ2-1; D gene unclear. The CDR3 has 11 amino acids. Trimming cost V 2 bases and J 10 bases, with 6 bases left between them. Germline values: CDR1 SGHTA, CDR2 FQGNSA. CDR3 nucleotides: TGTGCCAGCAGCTTATCACAAGAGCAGTTCTTC. Translation: CASSLSQEQFF.

There are many counts of this clonotype. The chain couples TRBV4-2 to TRBJ2-7; D is unresolved. Germline CDR1 LGHNA, CDR2 YNFKEQ. V lost 0 bases to trimming and J lost 2 bases, with 5 bases between them. CDR3 length equals 13 residues. This chain's CDR3 is CASSQDPPYEQYF. CDR3 bases: TGTGCCAGCAGCCAAGATCCGCCCTACGAGCAGTACTTC.

This clonotype was counted only a few times. The V gene is TRBV2, the J gene TRBJ2-3, with a tentative D call TRBD1 (5 bases). The CDR3 has 11 amino acids. V was cut by 1 base and J by 9 bases, with 5 bases left in between. The germline V gene has CDR1 SNHLY and CDR2 FYNNEI. Written as DNA, the CDR3 is TGTGCCAGCAGTGAAGGGGGCACGCAGTATTTT. Translated: CASSEGGTQYF.

The chain recombines TRBV19 with TRBJ2-2; the D gene is possibly TRBD2 (6 bases). CDR3 length: 16 amino acids. The ends were cut back, 3 bases at V and 2 bases at J, with 13 bases in the middle. The V gene's germline CDR1 is LNHDA and CDR2 SQIVND (reference sequence). CDR3 sequence (DNA): TGTGCCAGTAGTATTTTTGGGGGGAGCAACACCGGGGAGCTGTTTTTT. Translating it yields CASSIFGGSNTGELFF.

The gene calls are TRBV7-6 and TRBJ2-1; TRBD2 agrees at 10 bases. With 8 bases clipped from V and 5 bases from J, the junction kept 6 bases outside the gene matches. CDR3 length: 14 residues. Germline-derived CDR1 and CDR2 are SGHVS and FNYEAQ. The CDR3 is CASRTSGIHNEQFF. The CDR3 bases are TGTGCCAGCCGAACTAGCGGGATCCACAATGAGCAGTTCTTC.

The chain recombines TRBV24-1 with TRBJ2-1; D gene ambiguous. This CDR3 contains 13 residues. The germline V gene has CDR1 KGHDR and CDR2 SFDVKD. Trimming took 5 bases from V and 0 from J, leaving 4 bases between them. This chain's CDR3 is CATSAVSYNEQFF. The CDR3 coding sequence is TGTGCCACCAGTGCGGTCTCCTACAATGAGCAGTTCTTC.

This clonotype was observed many times. The chain carries TRBV27 and TRBJ2-7, with 10 bases fitting TRBD1. The CDR3 loop spans 15 amino acids. V shed 4 bases and J 2 bases; nucleotides not matched to a gene: 5. Germline V gene data show CDR1 as MNHEY and CDR2 as SMNVEV (reference sequence). The CDR3 region is CASSSRDRGPYEQYF. CDR3 DNA sequence: TGTGCCAGCAGTTCCCGGGACAGGGGTCCCTACGAGCAGTACTTC.